The sequence of this T cell receptor beta chain was determined in a study of T cells and Merkel cell carcinoma outcomes. Germline lookup yields CDR1 SGHAT and CDR2 FQNNGV. Deletions cut 5 bases from V and 6 bases from J, with 20 bases between. The length of the CDR3 is 15 residues. TCRdb's copy holds only in-frame clones and misses some; the assay was immunoSEQ multiplex PCR. The profile covers 350 to 450 clones, with roughly 93% appearing a single time and about 15% taken by the ten largest. This TCR came from a human donor with Merkel cell carcinoma. Specimen: tumor tissue from Merkel cell carcinoma. The chain has TRBV11-2 and TRBJ2-7; a weak D match, TRBD2 (6 bases). The CDR3 loop reads CASSPWDSDWGEQYF. The CDR3 nucleotides read TGTGCCAGCAGCCCCTGGGACTCCGACTGGGGCGAGCAGTACTTC.